This T cell receptor (beta chain) came from a study of human T cells and chemical hapten exposure. Study details: Patients' scalps got diphenylcyclopropenone weekly throughout the approximately 23-week study.

Attachment of unique molecular identifiers to individual cDNA molecules was performed in the library. The authors' processing: Individual samples carried between about 23,224 and 700,000 TCRs, with more than 85,000 as the median. Each CDR3 protein gets one entry after TCRdb re-called the RACE reads with MiXCR. TCRdb assigned the V and J calls; the authors' analysis was not used. The sample contains 75,000 to 95,000 distinct CDR3 sequences, about 12% of which appear only once. This clonotype was counted only a few times. Germline-derived CDR1 and CDR2 are MDHEN and SYDVKM. The CDR3 is 12 residues long. Trimming removed 4 bases from V and 6 bases from J, with 10 bases in between. Time point: patch test 1, 2 weeks after DPC sensitization. As to treatment: therapeutic diphenylcyclopropenone sensitization with weekly scalp DPC.

This receptor was identified in an older woman with alopecia areata. Some clones in this sample may be carry-over from other donors' samples. The V gene is TRBV28, the J gene TRBJ2-7; D ambiguous. This specimen was whole blood, taken in connection with sensitization to the hapten diphenylcyclopropenone (DPC). This chain's CDR3 is CASSSEGIEQYF. The DNA for the CDR3 is TGTGCCAGCAGTTCCGAAGGGATCGAGCAGTACTTC.